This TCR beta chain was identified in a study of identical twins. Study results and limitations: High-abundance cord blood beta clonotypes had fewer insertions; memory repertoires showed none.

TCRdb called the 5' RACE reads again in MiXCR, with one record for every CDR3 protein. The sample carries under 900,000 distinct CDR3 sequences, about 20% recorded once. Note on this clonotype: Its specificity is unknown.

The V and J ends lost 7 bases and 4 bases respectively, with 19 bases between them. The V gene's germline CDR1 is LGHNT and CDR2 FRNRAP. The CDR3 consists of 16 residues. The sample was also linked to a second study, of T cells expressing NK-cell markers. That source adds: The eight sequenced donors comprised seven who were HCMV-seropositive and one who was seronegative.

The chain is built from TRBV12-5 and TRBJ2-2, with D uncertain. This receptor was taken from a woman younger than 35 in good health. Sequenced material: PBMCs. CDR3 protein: CASVGPMPVSTGELFF. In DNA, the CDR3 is TGTGCTAGTGTCGGACCCATGCCTGTCTCCACCGGGGAGCTGTTTTTT.